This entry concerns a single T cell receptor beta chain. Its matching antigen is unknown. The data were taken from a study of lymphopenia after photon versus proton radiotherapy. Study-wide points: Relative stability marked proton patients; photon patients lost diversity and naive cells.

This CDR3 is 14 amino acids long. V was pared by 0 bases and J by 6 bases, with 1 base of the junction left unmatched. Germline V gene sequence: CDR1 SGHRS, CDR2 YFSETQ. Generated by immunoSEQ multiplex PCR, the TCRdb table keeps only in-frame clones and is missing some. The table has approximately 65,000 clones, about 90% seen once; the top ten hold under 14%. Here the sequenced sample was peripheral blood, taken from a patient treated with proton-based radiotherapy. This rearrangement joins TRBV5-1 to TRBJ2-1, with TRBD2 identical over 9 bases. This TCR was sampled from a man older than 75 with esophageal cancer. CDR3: CASSLGSGGNEQFF. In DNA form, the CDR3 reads TGCGCCAGCAGCTTGGGTAGCGGGGGCAATGAGCAGTTCTTC.